This T cell receptor beta chain is drawn from a study of T cells in Graves' hyperthyroidism and ophthalmopathy. Researchers amplified the TCR beta CDR3 regions from RNA transcripts. The HTBI set primed first-round TCR CDR3 RT-PCR. Using its own MiXCR run on the multiplex PCR reads, TCRdb lists one record per CDR3 protein. The sample consists of 500,000 to 600,000 distinct CDR3 sequences, less than 20% of them appearing once. This clonotype was seen many times. As yet, its antigen is unknown. Notes on the study in general: Classification by a 13 V-J model distinguished ophthalmopathy from stable hyperthyroidism. Blood also carried most thyroid clonotypes expanded above 0.001.

Each ophthalmopathy patient scored at least 3 on the Clinical Activity Score and at least 4 on NOSPECS grade, with duration under 3 months. Uncontrolled infection, other autoimmune disease, pregnancy and lactation each barred patients from inclusion. This CDR3 contains 15 residues. V shed 4 bases and J shed 5 bases, with 17 bases lying between them. Germline CDR1 reads SGHAT; CDR2 reads FQNNGV. This sequence originates from a middle-aged man with Graves' ophthalmopathy. The genes are TRBV11-2 and TRBJ1-2; D gene ambiguous. What was sequenced was blood. This CDR3 reads CASSSVRSDGYGYTF. The CDR3 region has the DNA TGTGCCAGCAGCTCCGTCCGCTCTGATGGATATGGCTACACCTTC.